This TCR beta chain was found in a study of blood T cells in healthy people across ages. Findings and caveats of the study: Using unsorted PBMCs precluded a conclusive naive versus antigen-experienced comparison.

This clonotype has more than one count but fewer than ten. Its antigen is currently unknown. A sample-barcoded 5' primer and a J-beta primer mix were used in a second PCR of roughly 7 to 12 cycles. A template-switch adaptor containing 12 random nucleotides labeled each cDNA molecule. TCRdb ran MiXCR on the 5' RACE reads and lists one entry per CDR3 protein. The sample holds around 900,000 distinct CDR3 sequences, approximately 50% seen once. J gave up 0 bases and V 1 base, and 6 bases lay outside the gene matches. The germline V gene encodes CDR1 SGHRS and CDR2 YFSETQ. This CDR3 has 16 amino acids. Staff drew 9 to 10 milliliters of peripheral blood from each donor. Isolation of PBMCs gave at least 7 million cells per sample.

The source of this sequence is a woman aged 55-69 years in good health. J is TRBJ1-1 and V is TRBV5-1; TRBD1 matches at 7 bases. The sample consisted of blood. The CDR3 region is CASSLQQTGVNTEAFF. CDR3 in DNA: TGCGCCAGCAGCTTGCAGCAAACAGGGGTGAACACTGAAGCTTTCTTT.